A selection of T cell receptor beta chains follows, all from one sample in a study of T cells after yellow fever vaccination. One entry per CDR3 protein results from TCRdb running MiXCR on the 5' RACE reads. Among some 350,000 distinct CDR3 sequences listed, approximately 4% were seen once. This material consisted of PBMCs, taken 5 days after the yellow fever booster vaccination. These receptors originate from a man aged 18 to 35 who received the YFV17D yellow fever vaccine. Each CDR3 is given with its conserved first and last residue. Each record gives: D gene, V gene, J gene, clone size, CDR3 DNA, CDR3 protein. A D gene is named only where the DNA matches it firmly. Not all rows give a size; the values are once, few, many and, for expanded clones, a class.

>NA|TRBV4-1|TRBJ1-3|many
TGCGCCAGCAGCCAAGACGGAAACACCATATATTTT
CASSQDGNTIYF
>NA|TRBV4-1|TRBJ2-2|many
TGCGCCAGCAGCCAAGACCGGAGCGGGGAGCTGTTTTTT
CASSQDRSGELFF
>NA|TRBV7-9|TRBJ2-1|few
TGTGCCAGCAACAGACAGGGGCGCGGGGGGGAGCAGTTCTTC
CASNRQGRGGEQFF
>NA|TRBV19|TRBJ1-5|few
TGTGCCAGTAGTCGGGGGACCCTCCAGCATTTT
CASSRGTLQHF
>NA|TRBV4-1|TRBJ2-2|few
TGCGCCAGCAGCCAAGCGGGGAATTGGGTCGGGGAGCTGTTTTTT
CASSQAGNWVGELFF
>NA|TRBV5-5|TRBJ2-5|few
TGTGCCAGCAGCTTATTGGCGGCAGAGACCCAGTACTTC
CASSLLAAETQYF
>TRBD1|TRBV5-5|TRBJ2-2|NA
TGTGCCAGCAGCTACGGGACAGGGGCCGGGGAGCTGTTTTTT
CASSYGTGAGELFF
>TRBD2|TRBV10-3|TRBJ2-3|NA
TGTGCCATCGGCGGGACTATGGATACGCAGTATTTT
CAIGGTMDTQYF
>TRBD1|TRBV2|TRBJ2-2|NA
TGTGCCAGCGTCGAAGGGACAGGATCTTTCGGGGAGCTGTTTTTT
CASVEGTGSFGELFF
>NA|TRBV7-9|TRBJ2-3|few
TGTGCCAGCAGCCAGCCGGGGCATGGCACAGATACGCAGTATTTT
CASSQPGHGTDTQYF
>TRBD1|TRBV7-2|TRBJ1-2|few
TGTGCCAGCAGCCACCCAGGGGGGCGGGATGGCTACACCTTC
CASSHPGGRDGYTF
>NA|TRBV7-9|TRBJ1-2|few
TGTGCCAGCAGACAATACAGGGATACTAACTATGGCTACACCTTC
CASRQYRDTNYGYTF
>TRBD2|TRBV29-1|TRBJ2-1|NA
TGCAGCGGGGGTGGGACTAGCGGGTTCAATGAGCAGTTCTTC
CSGGGTSGFNEQFF
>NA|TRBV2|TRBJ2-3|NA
TGTGCCAGCAGTGAATTGGTAGATACGCAGTATTTT
CASSELVDTQYF
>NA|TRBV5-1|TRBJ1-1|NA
TGCGCCAGCAGCTTGGGGGGCCCCTGGCGGGCTGAAGCTTTCTTT
CASSLGGPWRAEAFF
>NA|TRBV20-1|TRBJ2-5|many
TGCAGTGCTAAGGTGTTCCAAGAGACCCAGTACTTC
CSAKVFQETQYF